This T cell receptor beta chain comes out of a study of Graves' ophthalmopathy and Graves' hyperthyroidism. Ten or more counts support this clonotype. Amplified TCR beta CDR3 regions were obtained using RNA transcripts as template. HTBI primers primed a first-round RT-PCR, and a second-round multiplex PCR followed. TCRdb re-derived calls from the multiplex PCR reads in MiXCR, one entry per CDR3 protein. The sample yields 200,000 to 250,000 distinct CDR3 sequences, roughly 27% seen once. The CDR3 loop spans 15 amino acids. V lost 4 bases, J lost 0 bases, and 13 bases lay in between. Germline assignment: CDR1 DFQATT and CDR2 SNEGSKA (reference sequence).

The sequence derives from a man in his fifties or sixties with Graves' ophthalmopathy. This sequence joins TRBV20-1 and TRBJ2-4; TRBD2 might be the D (6 bases). Sequencing was performed on peripheral blood. The DNA for the CDR3 is TGCAGTGCTACCGGGACTCTACTAGCCAAAAACATTCAGTACTTC. It codes for CSATGTLLAKNIQYF.